A selection of T cell receptor beta chains follows, all from one sample in a study of identifying expanded T cells in peripheral blood. Profiling relied on immunoSEQ multiplex PCR, and the TCRdb table lists in-frame clones only, not all of them. The sample contains some 90,000 clones, roughly 86% of which appear only once. The sample consisted of blood. The receptors derive from a person aged 18 to 75 in good health. CDR3s include the opening cysteine and the closing phenylalanine or tryptophan. A D gene is named only where the DNA matches it firmly. A row's size may be missing; if present it is once, few, many or a size class.

>-|11|-|TRBV30|TRBJ2-7
TGTGCCTGTCACCCTTCCTACGAGCAGTACTTC
CACHPSYEQYF
>-|14|-|TRBV7-7|TRBJ2-5
TGTGCCAGCAGCTTAGGGGCTAGCGCAGAGACCCAGTACTTC
CASSLGASAETQYF
>-|16|TRBD1|TRBV5-1|TRBJ2-7
TGCGCCAGCAGCTTGGCCGGGACAGACCCGATCTACGAGCAGTACTTC
CASSLAGTDPIYEQYF
>-|12|-|TRBV18|TRBJ1-1
TGTGCCAGCTCACCAATTAACACTGAAGCTTTCTTT
CASSPINTEAFF
>-|15|-|TRBV5-1|TRBJ1-1
TGCGCCAGCAGCTTGGGGCACGGACTGAACACTGAAGCTTTCTTT
CASSLGHGLNTEAFF
>-|15|TRBD2|TRBV5-1|TRBJ2-1
TGCGCCAGCAGCTCCACTAGCGGGGGGGCAGATGAGCAGTTCTTC
CASSSTSGGADEQFF
>-|17|TRBD2|TRBV15|TRBJ2-5
TGTGCCACCAGCTCTAGACTAGCGGAGCGGTACCAAGAGACCCAGTACTTC
CATSSRLAERYQETQYF
>-|15|-|TRBV5-5|TRBJ2-1
TGTGCCAGCAGCCTACTCGGGGGCTTAAACAATGAGCAGTTCTTC
CASSLLGGLNNEQFF
>-|11|-|TRBV5-1|TRBJ2-5
TGCGCCAGCGGTCAGCAAGAGACCCAGTACTTC
CASGQQETQYF
>-|14|-|TRBV6-1|TRBJ1-4
TGTGCCAGCAGTGAAGATGGGGTTTGGGAAAAACTGTTTTTT
CASSEDGVWEKLFF
>-|14|-|TRBV7-9|TRBJ1-1
TGTGCCAGCGATGCGTCCCAGGGGAACACTGAAGCTTTCTTT
CASDASQGNTEAFF
>-|16|TRBD2|TRBV7-9|TRBJ2-1
TGTGCCAGCAGCCCGACGCGGGCGGGGGACCACAATGAGCAGTTCTTC
CASSPTRAGDHNEQFF
>few|15|-|TRBV18|TRBJ1-5
TGTGCCAGCTCACCGAGGGGCGTCTCCCATCAGCCCCAGCATTTT
CASSPRGVSHQPQHF
>-|14|TRBD1|TRBV11-3|TRBJ1-6
TGTGCCAGCAGCATAAACAGGGGGAGATCACCCCTCCACTTT
CASSINRGRSPLHF
>-|12|-|TRBV9|TRBJ2-7
TGTGCCAGCAGCGAAGCAGGGGACGAGCAGTACTTC
CASSEAGDEQYF
>-|11|-|TRBV29-1|TRBJ2-2
TGCAGCGTCCAGGAGGTAGGGGAGCTGTTTTTT
CSVQEVGELFF
>-|13|-|TRBV27|TRBJ1-2
TGTGCCAGCAGTTTCTTATCCGCAGGTGGCTACACCTTC
CASSFLSAGGYTF
>few|16|TRBD2|TRBV29-1|TRBJ2-2
TGCAGCGTCGGGGGACTAGCGGGAGGGAACACCGGGGAGCTGTTTTTT
CSVGGLAGGNTGELFF
>-|17|-|TRBV5-1|TRBJ1-4
TGCGCCAGCAGCTTTAGGGGCAGCCTTATGACTAATGAAAAACTGTTTTTT
CASSFRGSLMTNEKLFF
>-|21|-|TRBV7-6|TRBJ2-2
TGTGCCAGCAGCTTCCCGCCCGTGATAGGCAGGGAGTCTTTGTTAAGCGGGGAGCTGTTTTTT
CASSFPPVIGRESLLSGELFF
>once|14|TRBD1|TRBV2|TRBJ1-2
TGTGCCAGCAGGGAGGGACAGGGGATCTATGGCTACACCTTC
CASREGQGIYGYTF
>-|14|-|TRBV27|TRBJ1-1
TGTGCCAGCAGATCCGAACCCCTGGGCACTGAAGCTTTCTTT
CASRSEPLGTEAFF
>-|15|-|TRBV5-4|TRBJ1-1
TGTGCCAGCAGCTTGGAGGGGCGCATGAACACTGAAGCTTTCTTT
CASSLEGRMNTEAFF
>-|15|-|TRBV6-6|TRBJ1-4
TGTGCCAGCAGTTACCCACAGGGAGGTGGTGAAAAACTGTTTTTT
CASSYPQGGGEKLFF
>-|13|TRBD1|TRBV6-5|TRBJ1-2
TGTGCCAGCAGGGGGACAGGGGGAGATGGCTACACCTTC
CASRGTGGDGYTF
>-|18|TRBD1|TRBV11-2|TRBJ1-1
TGTGCCAGCAGCTTAGATGGTGGGACAGGGGATTTGAACACTGAAGCTTTCTTT
CASSLDGGTGDLNTEAFF
>once|13|-|TRBV2|TRBJ2-5
TGTGCCAGTTTAGGGGGGTCCCAAGAGACCCAGTACTTC
CASLGGSQETQYF
>-|14|-|TRBV29-1|TRBJ1-2
TGCAGCGTTGCCTCGGGGTACAGCCTCTATGGCTACACCTTC
CSVASGYSLYGYTF
>-|14|-|TRBV18|TRBJ1-4
TGTGCCAGCTCACCACAAGGTTTTAATGAAAAACTGTTTTTT
CASSPQGFNEKLFF
>-|16|TRBD1|TRBV19|TRBJ2-2
TGTGCCAGTAGTCCACAGGACAGGCTGAACACCGGGGAGCTGTTTTTT
CASSPQDRLNTGELFF
>-|13|TRBD2|TRBV2|TRBJ2-3
TGTGCCAGCGCTACGGGGGGGGCGGATACGCAGTATTTT
CASATGGADTQYF
>-|17|TRBD1|TRBV28|TRBJ1-1
TGTGCCAGCAGTTTACCCCAGCCCGGACAGGCGAACACTGAAGCTTTCTTT
CASSLPQPGQANTEAFF
>-|12|-|TRBV27|TRBJ2-3
TGTGCCAGCAGTTTATCAGGAGATACGCAGTATTTT
CASSLSGDTQYF
>-|14|-|TRBV7-6|TRBJ1-1
TGTGCCAGCAGCTCCTCAGGGATGCTGGCTGAAGCTTTCTTT
CASSSSGMLAEAFF
>few|12|-|TRBV13|TRBJ1-1
TGTGCCAGCAGCGTAGGACCGGGTGAAGCTTTCTTT
CASSVGPGEAFF
>-|12|-|TRBV5-4|TRBJ1-4
TGTGCCAGCAGTACAGGGAATGAAAAACTGTTTTTT
CASSTGNEKLFF
>-|14|-|TRBV19|TRBJ1-5
TGTGCCAGTAGTATAGCGGGGACCAATCAGCCCCAGCATTTT
CASSIAGTNQPQHF
>-|13|-|TRBV19|TRBJ2-1
TGTGCCAGTAGCTGGACAGAGGGGATTGAGCAGTTCTTC
CASSWTEGIEQFF
>-|12|-|TRBV5-1|TRBJ1-1
TGCGCCAGCAGCGCCCACGGGGGCCCGGCTTTCTTT
CASSAHGGPAFF
>-|12|TRBD1|TRBV11-3|TRBJ1-2
TGTGCCAGCAGCTGGACAGGGAGTGGCTACACCTTC
CASSWTGSGYTF
>-|14|-|TRBV9|TRBJ1-2
TGTGCCAGCAGCGTAAGCCAGGGTCCCTATGGCTACACCTTC
CASSVSQGPYGYTF
>-|13|-|TRBV30|TRBJ1-5
TGTGCCTGGGGCGGAGGGGGTGGTCAGCCCCAGCATTTT
CAWGGGGGQPQHF
>once|13|-|TRBV7-6|TRBJ1-5
TGTGCCAGCAGCCCCTATGGCAATCAGCCCCAGCATTTT
CASSPYGNQPQHF
>few|15|TRBD2|TRBV2|TRBJ2-7
TGTGCCAGCACCCCCGGGGGGATCCTGGGCTACGAGCAGTACTTC
CASTPGGILGYEQYF
>-|11|-|TRBV19|TRBJ2-7
TGTGCCAGTAGTATCCTTGGGGAGCAGTACTTC
CASSILGEQYF
>-|16|-|TRBV28|TRBJ1-2
TGTGCCAGCAGCTCCCCTAACAGCCCGAGGAGCTATGGCTACACCTTC
CASSSPNSPRSYGYTF
>-|13|-|TRBV5-4|TRBJ1-1
TGTGCCAGCAGCGTAAAGGACAGCACTGAAGCTTTCTTT
CASSVKDSTEAFF
>-|14|TRBD1|TRBV6-4|TRBJ1-2
TGTGCCAGCAGTGAGAACAGGGGTTTCGAGGGCTACACCTTC
CASSENRGFEGYTF
>-|15|TRBD1|TRBV7-2|TRBJ1-2
TGTGCCAGCAGCTTTCCCCTCGGACAGGGCTATGGCTACACCTTC
CASSFPLGQGYGYTF
>-|14|-|TRBV15|TRBJ1-1
TGTGCCACCAGCAGAGGTTATCAGGGCACGGAGGCTTTCTTT
CATSRGYQGTEAFF
>-|15|-|TRBV6-6|TRBJ1-5
TGTGCCAGCAGTTCCACAGGGTCGGTCAATCAGCCCCAGCATTTT
CASSSTGSVNQPQHF